A selection of T cell receptor beta chains follows, all from one sample in a study of OX40 agonist ivuxolimab in advanced cancers. Libraries were prepared by immunoSEQ multiplex PCR; TCRdb keeps only in-frame clonotypes and omits some of them. This sample has some 68,000 clones, with roughly 83% found just once. This specimen consisted of CD4+ or CD8+ T cells sorted from blood, obtained in a trial of the OX40 agonist ivuxolimab. The receptors were gathered from an adult with an advanced solid tumor such as melanoma, head and neck, liver or kidney cancer. The CDR3 runs from the conserved cysteine through the conserved F or W. A D gene is named only where the DNA matches it firmly. Clone sizes are given selectively: once, few, many, or a class where the clone is expanded.

J,V,D,size,CDR3,DNA
TRBJ1-4,TRBV4-1,TRBD1,once,CASSQRQGGEKFVF,TGCGCCAGCAGCCAACGACAGGGAGGGGAAAAATTTGTTTTT
TRBJ2-7,TRBV25-1,TRBD2,-,CASSEAMRGADEQYF,TGTGCCAGCAGTGAGGCTATGCGGGGGGCCGACGAGCAGTACTTC
TRBJ1-2,TRBV6-1,-,-,CASSAGPNYGYTF,TGTGCCAGCAGTGCCGGGCCTAACTATGGCTACACCTTC
TRBJ2-7,TRBV6-1,-,once,CASSEGGLPEQYF,TGTGCCAGCAGTGAAGGGGGACTTCCGGAGCAGTACTTC
TRBJ2-1,TRBV18,-,-,CASSPRERRGLYDNEQFF,TGTGCCAGCTCACCAAGGGAGAGGAGAGGGCTATATGACAATGAGCAGTTCTTC
TRBJ2-7,TRBV7-2,-,-,CASSDSGSYSYEQYF,TGTGCCAGCAGCGATAGTGGGAGTTACTCCTACGAGCAGTACTTC
TRBJ1-1,TRBV6-5,-,-,CASSYEGQIEAFF,TGTGCCAGCAGCTACGAAGGACAGATTGAAGCTTTCTTT
TRBJ2-4,TRBV5-1,-,-,CASSDEWGTNIQYF,TGCGCCAGCAGCGACGAGTGGGGTACGAACATTCAGTACTTC
TRBJ2-5,TRBV28,TRBD2,once,CASSLLAGPFIAQYF,TGTGCCAGCAGTTTATTAGCGGGGCCATTCATAGCCCAGTACTTC
TRBJ2-2,TRBV7-9,-,-,CASSSGLTVNLRTGELFF,TGTGCCAGCAGCTCAGGATTGACAGTCAACTTACGAACCGGGGAGCTGTTTTTT
TRBJ2-5,TRBV10-3,-,-,CATTSRGEGETQYF,TGTGCCACCACGTCCAGGGGGGAAGGGGAGACCCAGTACTTC
TRBJ1-2,TRBV5-1,-,-,CASSEVPAKNYGYTF,TGCGCCAGCAGCGAGGTACCTGCCAAGAACTATGGCTACACCTTC
TRBJ2-2,TRBV18,-,-,CASSPDLGAGELFF,TGTGCCAGCTCACCAGATTTGGGGGCCGGGGAGCTGTTTTTT
TRBJ1-4,TRBV4-1,-,few,CASSQGRGANGKLFF,TGCGCCAGCAGCCAAGGGCGGGGGGCAAATGGAAAACTGTTTTTT
TRBJ1-3,TRBV5-4,TRBD1,-,CASSVQGAYTIYF,TGTGCCAGCAGCGTACAGGGGGCGTACACCATATATTTT
TRBJ1-3,TRBV5-4,-,medium-sized,CASSQDATPGNTIYF,TGTGCCAGCAGCCAGGACGCCACCCCAGGAAACACCATATATTTT
TRBJ1-1,TRBV19,TRBD1,-,CASSTGQGPKNTEAFF,TGTGCCAGTAGTACTGGACAGGGGCCCAAGAACACTGAAGCTTTCTTT
TRBJ1-1,TRBV9,-,few,CASSVDTMNTEAFF,TGTGCCAGCAGCGTGGACACCATGAACACTGAAGCTTTCTTT
TRBJ2-1,TRBV4-1,-,-,CASSQASRLESNEQFF,TGCGCCAGCAGCCAAGCCTCAAGGCTCGAGTCCAATGAGCAGTTCTTC
TRBJ1-4,TRBV7-8,TRBD1,few,CASSRSGGGEKLFF,TGTGCCAGCAGCCGTTCAGGGGGCGGTGAAAAACTGTTTTTT
TRBJ2-2,TRBV18,-,-,CASSPNPGGPTGELFF,TGTGCCAGCTCACCTAACCCGGGGGGCCCTACCGGGGAGCTGTTTTTT
TRBJ1-1,TRBV5-1,-,-,CASSLAAFNTEAFF,TGCGCCAGCAGCTTGGCCGCGTTCAACACTGAAGCTTTCTTT
TRBJ1-5,TRBV5-1,TRBD1,-,CASSSTPMTGGKGSNQPQHF,TGCGCCAGCAGCTCCACCCCCATGACAGGGGGAAAGGGAAGCAATCAGCCCCAGCATTTT
TRBJ2-5,TRBV4-2,-,few,CASSPRGFGRQTLPETQYF,TGTGCCAGCAGCCCAAGGGGATTCGGCCGGCAGACACTCCCAGAGACCCAGTACTTC
TRBJ2-1,TRBV10-3,-,-,CAVGDGRSVDEQFF,TGTGCCGTGGGGGATGGGCGGTCGGTAGATGAGCAGTTCTTC
TRBJ1-5,TRBV10-3,-,-,CAISQQGRSNQPQHF,TGTGCCATCAGTCAACAGGGTCGGAGCAATCAGCCCCAGCATTTT
TRBJ1-2,TRBV27,-,-,CASSLGRNYGYTF,TGTGCCAGCAGTTTAGGTCGGAACTATGGCTACACCTTC
TRBJ1-6,TRBV9,TRBD1,-,CASSQGVSDSPLHF,TGTGCCAGCAGCCAGGGGGTTTCGGATTCACCCCTCCACTTT
TRBJ2-2,TRBV6-1,-,-,CASSEVGKGVTGELFF,TGTGCCAGCAGTGAAGTTGGAAAAGGGGTCACCGGGGAGCTGTTTTTT
TRBJ1-1,TRBV11-3,-,-,CASSLKGEAFF,TGTGCCAGCAGCTTGAAGGGTGAAGCTTTCTTT
TRBJ1-5,TRBV13,-,-,CASILPRENQPQHF,TGTGCCAGCATTCTACCAAGGGAGAATCAGCCCCAGCATTTT
TRBJ2-1,TRBV5-1,TRBD2,-,CASSWGLAGAGEQFF,TGCGCCAGCAGCTGGGGACTAGCGGGGGCCGGTGAGCAGTTCTTC
TRBJ1-5,TRBV2,-,-,CASSPRQISNQPQHF,TGTGCCAGCAGCCCCCGACAGATTAGCAATCAGCCCCAGCATTTT
TRBJ1-2,TRBV6-4,TRBD1,-,CASSESGQGPYGYTF,TGTGCCAGCAGTGAATCGGGACAGGGGCCCTATGGCTACACCTTC
TRBJ1-1,TRBV7-2,-,-,CASSLGATTEAFF,TGTGCCAGCAGCTTAGGGGCCACCACTGAAGCTTTCTTT
TRBJ2-2,TRBV5-1,TRBD1,-,CASSYLRTGNTGELFF,TGCGCCAGCAGCTACCTGCGGACAGGGAACACCGGGGAGCTGTTTTTT
TRBJ2-1,TRBV5-1,TRBD1,-,CASSYGQGPNEQFF,TGCGCCAGCAGCTACGGACAGGGTCCCAATGAGCAGTTCTTC
TRBJ1-3,TRBV7-9,-,-,CASSIEGQAIGNTIYF,TGTGCCAGCAGCATCGAGGGACAAGCAATCGGAAACACCATATATTTT
TRBJ1-1,TRBV11-3,-,-,CASSQEGDTEAFF,TGTGCCAGCAGCCAGGAGGGCGACACTGAAGCTTTCTTT
TRBJ2-7,TRBV10-3,-,-,CATSPRGDEQYF,TGTGCCACCTCTCCTCGGGGTGACGAGCAGTACTTC
TRBJ2-7,TRBV28,-,-,CASRDTSGVSYEQYF,TGTGCCAGCAGGGATACCTCGGGGGTCTCCTACGAGCAGTACTTC
TRBJ1-2,TRBV19,-,few,CASSVGVTGYTF,TGTGCCAGTAGTGTAGGGGTAACCGGCTACACCTTC
TRBJ2-1,TRBV10-3,TRBD2,-,CAISETSGGYNEQFF,TGTGCCATCAGTGAGACTAGCGGGGGGTACAATGAGCAGTTCTTC
TRBJ2-5,TRBV7-6,TRBD1,-,CASSFSGGSGETQYF,TGTGCCAGCAGCTTTTCAGGGGGCTCGGGAGAGACCCAGTACTTC
TRBJ2-3,TRBV5-1,-,-,CASSLALGGADTQYF,TGCGCCAGCAGCTTGGCCTTGGGGGGCGCAGATACGCAGTATTTT
TRBJ1-2,TRBV7-8,TRBD1,-,CASSFGQGAPGSGYTF,TGTGCCAGCAGCTTTGGACAGGGGGCGCCCGGGTCTGGCTACACCTTC
TRBJ2-2,TRBV9,-,few,CASSVDRGAPFFPNTGELFF,TGTGCCAGCAGCGTAGATCGGGGTGCCCCTTTTTTTCCGAACACCGGGGAGCTGTTTTTT
TRBJ2-2,TRBV5-1,-,-,CASSFTGTPGELFF,TGCGCCAGCAGCTTCACAGGGACCCCCGGGGAGCTGTTTTTT
TRBJ2-7,TRBV28,-,-,CASRVQRSYEQYF,TGTGCCAGCAGGGTCCAGCGGTCGTACGAGCAGTACTTC
TRBJ2-4,TRBV5-1,TRBD2,-,CASSGRLAGGHGAKNIQYF,TGCGCCAGCAGCGGACGACTAGCGGGGGGTCACGGAGCCAAAAACATTCAGTACTTC
TRBJ2-3,TRBV5-4,-,-,CASSFVGVPDTQYF,TGTGCCAGCAGCTTCGTGGGGGTCCCAGATACGCAGTATTTT
TRBJ1-5,TRBV15,-,-,CATSRQENQPQHF,TGTGCCACCAGCAGACAGGAAAATCAGCCCCAGCATTTT
TRBJ2-7,TRBV7-9,-,-,CASSRFDNSYEQYF,TGTGCCAGCAGCCGATTCGACAATTCCTACGAGCAGTACTTC
TRBJ2-3,TRBV5-4,TRBD1,-,CASSQSTGGGTQYF,TGTGCCAGCAGCCAATCAACAGGGGGCGGTACGCAGTATTTT
TRBJ2-1,TRBV7-9,-,few,CASSLFGGVGDEQFF,TGTGCCAGCAGCTTATTTGGCGGGGTTGGGGATGAGCAGTTCTTC
TRBJ1-5,TRBV19,TRBD1,once,CASREDRTNPFNQPQHF,TGTGCCAGTAGGGAGGACAGGACCAACCCCTTCAATCAGCCCCAGCATTTT
TRBJ2-3,TRBV5-1,-,-,CASSLGHSTDTQYF,TGCGCCAGCAGCCTCGGGCATAGCACAGATACGCAGTATTTT
TRBJ1-2,TRBV19,TRBD1,-,CASSKGTANYGYTF,TGTGCCAGTAGTAAGGGGACAGCCAATTATGGCTACACCTTC
TRBJ1-3,TRBV11-3,-,-,CASSSEGSSGNTIYF,TGTGCCAGCAGCTCAGAGGGCAGCTCTGGAAACACCATATATTTT